This T cell receptor (beta chain) was sequenced for a study of blood T cell repertoires in COVID-19. Study details: The study drew acute and convalescent COVID-19 samples from the United States, Italy and Spain. PBMCs, B-cell-depleted T cells, or T cells were the source of the cDNA or gDNA that made up the material.

In the original processing: The assay estimated nucleated cells by amplifying reference gene primers. This table comes from immunoSEQ multiplex PCR, and its TCRdb copy is limited to in-frame clones, with some not included. V, J and clone size were drawn from that table, and D and trimming were deduced from the DNA. The profile shows over 85,000 clones, around 90% of them singletons. The CDR3 is 13 amino acids. From germline, CDR1 is MNHEY and CDR2 SVGAGI. V dropped 8 bases and J dropped 1 base, with 11 bases sitting between them. The sequenced sample consisted of peripheral blood. The TCR originated in a man aged 45-65 years with active COVID-19. The chain recombines TRBV6-5 with TRBJ2-5, with D possibly being TRBD1 (6 bases). CDR3 sequence: CASRRTAQETQYF. CDR3 nucleotide sequence: TGTGCCAGCCGACGGACAGCCCAAGAGACCCAGTACTTC.